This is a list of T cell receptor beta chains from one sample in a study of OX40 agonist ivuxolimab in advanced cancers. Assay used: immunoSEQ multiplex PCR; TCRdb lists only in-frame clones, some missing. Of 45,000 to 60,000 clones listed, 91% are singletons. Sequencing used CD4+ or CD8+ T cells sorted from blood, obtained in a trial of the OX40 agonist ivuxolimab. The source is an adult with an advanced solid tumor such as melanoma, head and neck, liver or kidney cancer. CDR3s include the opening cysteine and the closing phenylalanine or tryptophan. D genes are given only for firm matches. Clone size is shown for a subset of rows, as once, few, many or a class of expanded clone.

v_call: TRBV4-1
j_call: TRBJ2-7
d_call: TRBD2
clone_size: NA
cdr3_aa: CASSQEGLGAYEQYF
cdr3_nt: TGCGCCAGCAGCCAAGAGGGACTAGGGGCCTACGAGCAGTACTTC

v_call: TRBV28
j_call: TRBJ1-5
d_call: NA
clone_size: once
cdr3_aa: CASRRQAQDQPQHF
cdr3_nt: TGTGCCAGCAGGCGACAGGCTCAGGATCAGCCCCAGCATTTT

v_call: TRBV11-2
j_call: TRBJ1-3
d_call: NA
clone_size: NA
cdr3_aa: CASSLEVRTVLSGNTIYF
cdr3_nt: TGTGCCAGCAGCTTAGAAGTACGGACAGTTCTCTCTGGAAACACCATATATTTT

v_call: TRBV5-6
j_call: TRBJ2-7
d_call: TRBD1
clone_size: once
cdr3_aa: CASSFSRLGQATPYEQYF
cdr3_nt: TGTGCCAGCAGCTTTAGCCGCTTGGGACAGGCAACCCCGTACGAGCAGTACTTC

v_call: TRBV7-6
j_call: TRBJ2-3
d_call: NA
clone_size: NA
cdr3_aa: CASSLDRAAGRTDTQYF
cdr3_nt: TGTGCCAGCAGCTTAGATCGAGCAGCCGGCCGCACAGATACGCAGTATTTT

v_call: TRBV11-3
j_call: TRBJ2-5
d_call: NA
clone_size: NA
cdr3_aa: CASSSRDTETQYF
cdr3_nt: TGTGCCAGCAGCTCCCGGGACACAGAGACCCAGTACTTC

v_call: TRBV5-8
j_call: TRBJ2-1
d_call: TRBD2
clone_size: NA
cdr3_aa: CASSLAGAGGPYNEQFF
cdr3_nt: TGTGCCAGCAGCTTGGCCGGGGCGGGAGGGCCTTACAATGAGCAGTTCTTC

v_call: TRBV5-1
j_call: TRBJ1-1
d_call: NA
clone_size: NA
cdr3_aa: CASSLSYGILNTEAFF
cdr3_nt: TGCGCCAGCAGCTTGTCCTACGGCATTTTGAACACTGAAGCTTTCTTT

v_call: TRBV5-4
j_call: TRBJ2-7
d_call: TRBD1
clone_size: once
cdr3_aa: CASSSGQGNEQYF
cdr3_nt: TGTGCGAGCAGCTCGGGACAGGGTAACGAGCAGTACTTC

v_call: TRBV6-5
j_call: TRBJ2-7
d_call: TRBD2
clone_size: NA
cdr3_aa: CASSPGTSAYEQYF
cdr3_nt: TGTGCCAGCAGTCCCGGGACTAGCGCCTACGAGCAGTACTTC

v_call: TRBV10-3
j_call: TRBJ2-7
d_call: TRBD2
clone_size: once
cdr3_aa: CAISEAAGPPYEQYF
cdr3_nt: TGTGCCATCAGTGAGGCAGCGGGGCCCCCCTACGAGCAGTACTTC

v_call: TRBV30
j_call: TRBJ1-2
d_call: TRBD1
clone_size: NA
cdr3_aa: CAWTDSPGGGYTF
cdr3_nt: TGTGCCTGGACCGACAGCCCAGGGGGCGGCTACACCTTC

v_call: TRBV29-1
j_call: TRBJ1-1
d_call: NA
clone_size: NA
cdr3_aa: CSVRPGENTEAFF
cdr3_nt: TGCAGCGTTCGTCCAGGGGAGAACACTGAAGCTTTCTTT

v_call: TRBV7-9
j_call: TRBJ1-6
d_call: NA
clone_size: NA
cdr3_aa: CASSLDSYNSPLHF
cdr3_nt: TGTGCCAGCAGCCTGGACAGCTATAATTCACCCCTCCACTTT

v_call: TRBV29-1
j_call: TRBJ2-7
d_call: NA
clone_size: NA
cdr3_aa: CSVSQVYEQYF
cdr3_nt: TGCAGCGTTAGCCAAGTCTACGAGCAGTACTTC

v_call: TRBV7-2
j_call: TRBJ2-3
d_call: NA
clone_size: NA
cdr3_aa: CASSLMKDLTDTQYF
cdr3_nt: TGTGCCAGCAGCTTAATGAAAGACTTAACAGATACGCAGTATTTT

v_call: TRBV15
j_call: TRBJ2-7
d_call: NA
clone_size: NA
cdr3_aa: CATSSSTGASYEQYF
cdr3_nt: TGTGCCACCAGCAGCAGCACAGGTGCCTCCTACGAGCAGTACTTC